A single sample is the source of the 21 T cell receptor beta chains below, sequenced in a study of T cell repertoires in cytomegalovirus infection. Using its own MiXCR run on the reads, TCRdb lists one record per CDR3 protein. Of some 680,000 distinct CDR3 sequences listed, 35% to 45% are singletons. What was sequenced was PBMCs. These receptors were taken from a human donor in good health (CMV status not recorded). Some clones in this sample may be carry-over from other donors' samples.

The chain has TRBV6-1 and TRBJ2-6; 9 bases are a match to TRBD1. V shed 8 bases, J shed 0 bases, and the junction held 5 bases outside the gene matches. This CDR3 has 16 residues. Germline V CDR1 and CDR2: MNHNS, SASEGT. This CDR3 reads CASLTGGTSGANVLTF. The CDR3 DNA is TGTGCCAGCCTGACAGGGGGAACCTCTGGGGCCAACGTCCTGACTTTC.

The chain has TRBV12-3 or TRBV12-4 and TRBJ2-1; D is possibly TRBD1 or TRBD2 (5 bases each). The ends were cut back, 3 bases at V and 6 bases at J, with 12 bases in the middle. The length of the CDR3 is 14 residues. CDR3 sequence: CASSLRGWSNEQFF. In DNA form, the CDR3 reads TGTGCCAGCAGTTTGAGGGGTTGGAGCAATGAGCAGTTCTTC.

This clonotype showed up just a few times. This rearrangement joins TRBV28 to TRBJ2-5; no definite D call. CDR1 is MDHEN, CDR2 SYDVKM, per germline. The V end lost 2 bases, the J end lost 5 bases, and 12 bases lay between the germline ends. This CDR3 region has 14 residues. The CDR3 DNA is TGTGCCAGCAGTTTAGCCGCCCGACGCGAGACCCAGTACTTC. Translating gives CASSLAARRETQYF.

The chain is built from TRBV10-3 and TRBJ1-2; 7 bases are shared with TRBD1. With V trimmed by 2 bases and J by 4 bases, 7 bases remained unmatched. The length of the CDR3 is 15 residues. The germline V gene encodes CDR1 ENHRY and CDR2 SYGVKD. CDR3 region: CAISEPAGQIYGYTF. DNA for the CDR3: TGTGCCATCAGTGAGCCCGCGGGACAGATCTATGGCTACACCTTC.

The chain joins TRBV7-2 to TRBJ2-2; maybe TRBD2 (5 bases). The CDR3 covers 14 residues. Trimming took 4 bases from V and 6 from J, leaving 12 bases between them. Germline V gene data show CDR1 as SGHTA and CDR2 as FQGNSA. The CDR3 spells CASSSLMGAGELFF. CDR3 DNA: TGTGCCAGCAGCTCACTCATGGGAGCCGGGGAGCTGTTTTTT.

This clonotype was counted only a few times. The CDR3 DNA follows: TGTGCCAGCAGTAAAAGGGACAGGGAAGTCCCTGGGGCCAACGTCCTGACTTTC. Amino acids: CASSKRDREVPGANVLTF. This rearrangement joins TRBV25-1 to TRBJ2-6; TRBD1 aligns across 9 bases. Germline V gives CDR1 MGHDK, CDR2 SYGVNS. This CDR3 contains 18 residues. Trimming cost V 5 bases and J 2 bases; bases outside gene matches: 10.

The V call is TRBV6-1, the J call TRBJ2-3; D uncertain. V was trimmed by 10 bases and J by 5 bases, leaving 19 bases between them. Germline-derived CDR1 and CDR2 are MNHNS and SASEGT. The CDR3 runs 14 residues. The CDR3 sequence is CATLPRKFGDTQYF. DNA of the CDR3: TGTGCCACCCTGCCCCGTAAGTTCGGAGATACGCAGTATTTT.

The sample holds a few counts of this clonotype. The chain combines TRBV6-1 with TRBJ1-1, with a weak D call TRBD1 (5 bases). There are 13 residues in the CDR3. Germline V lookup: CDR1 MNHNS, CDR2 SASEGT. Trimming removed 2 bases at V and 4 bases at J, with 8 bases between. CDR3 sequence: CASSEQRGTEAFF. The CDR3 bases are TGTGCCAGCAGTGAACAAAGGGGCACTGAAGCTTTCTTT.

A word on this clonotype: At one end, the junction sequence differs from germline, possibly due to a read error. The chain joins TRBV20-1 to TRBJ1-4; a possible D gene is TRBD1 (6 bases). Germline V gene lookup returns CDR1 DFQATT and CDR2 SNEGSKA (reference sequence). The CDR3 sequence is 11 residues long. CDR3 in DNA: TGCAGTGCTAGAGATAGGGGGAACACCCTTTTT. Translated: CSARDRGNTLF.

The CDR3 reads CASSRGGPGVDYTF. DNA for the CDR3: TGTGCCAGCAGTAGAGGGGGACCCGGTGTAGACTACACCTTC. The chain employs TRBV28 and TRBJ1-2, with D possibly matching TRBD1 (6 bases). Germline V lookup: CDR1 MDHEN, CDR2 SYDVKM. This CDR3 spans 14 amino acids. The V and J ends lost 5 bases and 10 bases respectively, with 20 bases between them.

The CDR3 loop reads CASSLTSGRALETQYF. The CDR3, as DNA: TGTGCCAGCAGCTTGACTAGCGGGAGGGCCCTGGAGACCCAGTACTTC. This chain connects TRBV5-6 to TRBJ2-5, with TRBD2 matching 13 bases. The CDR3 has 16 residues. Germline V gives CDR1 SGHDT, CDR2 YYEEEE. V lost 1 base to trimming and J lost 5 bases; unmatched junction nucleotides: 5.

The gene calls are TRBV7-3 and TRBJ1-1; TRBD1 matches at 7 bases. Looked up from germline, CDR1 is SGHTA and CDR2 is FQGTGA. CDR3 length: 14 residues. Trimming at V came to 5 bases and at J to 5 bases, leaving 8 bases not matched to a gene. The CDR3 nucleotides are TGTGCCAGCAGCGCACAGGGGATGGGAACTGAAGCTTTCTTT. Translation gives CASSAQGMGTEAFF.

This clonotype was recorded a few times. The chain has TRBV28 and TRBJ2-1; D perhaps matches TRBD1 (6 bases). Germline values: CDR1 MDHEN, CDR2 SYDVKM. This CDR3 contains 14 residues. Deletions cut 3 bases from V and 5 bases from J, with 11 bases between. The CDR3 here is CASSFQGTHNEQFF. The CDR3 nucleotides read TGTGCCAGCAGTTTCCAGGGGACCCACAATGAGCAGTTCTTC.

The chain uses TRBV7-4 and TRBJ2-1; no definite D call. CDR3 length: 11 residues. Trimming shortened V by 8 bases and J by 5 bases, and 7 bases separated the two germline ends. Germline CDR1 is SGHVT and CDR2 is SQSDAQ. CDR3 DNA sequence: TGTGCCAGCCGTAGGGACAATGAGCAGTTCTTC. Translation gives CASRRDNEQFF.

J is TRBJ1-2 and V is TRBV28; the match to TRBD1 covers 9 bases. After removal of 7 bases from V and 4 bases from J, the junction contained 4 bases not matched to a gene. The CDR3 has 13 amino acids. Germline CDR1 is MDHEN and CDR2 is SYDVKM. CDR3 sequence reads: CASTWGQGYGYTF. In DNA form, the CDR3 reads TGTGCCAGCACCTGGGGACAGGGCTATGGCTACACCTTC.

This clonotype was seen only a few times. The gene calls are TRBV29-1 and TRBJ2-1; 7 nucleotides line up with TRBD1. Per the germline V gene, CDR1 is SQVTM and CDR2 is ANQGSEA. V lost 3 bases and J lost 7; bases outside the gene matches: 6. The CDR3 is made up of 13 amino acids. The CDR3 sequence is CSVDRGRGNEQFF. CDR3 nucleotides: TGCAGCGTTGATAGGGGGCGAGGAAATGAGCAGTTCTTC.

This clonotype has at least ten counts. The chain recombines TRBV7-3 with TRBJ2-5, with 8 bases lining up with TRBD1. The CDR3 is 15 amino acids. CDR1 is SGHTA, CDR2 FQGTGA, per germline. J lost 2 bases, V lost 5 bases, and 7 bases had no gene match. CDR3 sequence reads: CASSPGQGEQETQYF. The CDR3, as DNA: TGTGCCAGCAGCCCAGGACAGGGAGAACAAGAGACCCAGTACTTC.

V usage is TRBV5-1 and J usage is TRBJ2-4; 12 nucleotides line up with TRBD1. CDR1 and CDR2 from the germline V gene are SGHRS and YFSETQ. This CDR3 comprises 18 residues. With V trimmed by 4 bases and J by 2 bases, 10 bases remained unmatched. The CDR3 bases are TGCGCCAGCAGCCCTCGGGGACAGGGGGCAAGCACCAAAAACATTCAGTACTTC. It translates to CASSPRGQGASTKNIQYF.

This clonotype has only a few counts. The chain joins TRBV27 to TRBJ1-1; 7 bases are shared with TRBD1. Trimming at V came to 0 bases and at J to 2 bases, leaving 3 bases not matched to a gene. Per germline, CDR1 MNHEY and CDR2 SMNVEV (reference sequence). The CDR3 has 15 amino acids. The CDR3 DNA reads TGTGCCAGCAGTTTATCGGAAGGGGGCAACACTGAAGCTTTCTTT. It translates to CASSLSEGGNTEAFF.

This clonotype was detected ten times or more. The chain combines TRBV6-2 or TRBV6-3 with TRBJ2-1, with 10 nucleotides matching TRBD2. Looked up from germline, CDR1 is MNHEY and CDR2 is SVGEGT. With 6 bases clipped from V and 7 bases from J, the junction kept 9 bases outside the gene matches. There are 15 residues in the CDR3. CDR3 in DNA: TGTGCCAGCAGCTCCCTAGCGGGAGTGGGGAATGAGCAGTTCTTC. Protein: CASSSLAGVGNEQFF.

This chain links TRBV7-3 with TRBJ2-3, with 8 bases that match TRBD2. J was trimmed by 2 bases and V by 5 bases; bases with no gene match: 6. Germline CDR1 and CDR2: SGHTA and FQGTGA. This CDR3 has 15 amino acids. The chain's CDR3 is CASSRRGGYTDTQYF. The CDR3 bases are TGTGCCAGCAGCCGACGGGGGGGCTACACAGATACGCAGTATTTT.